The T cell receptor beta chain under discussion was sequenced for a study of shared clonotypes between healthy human individuals. Overall study results and limits: Among donors, clonotype sharing was expected to be affected by sequencing depth. Naive subsets usually exceeded memory subsets in estimated richness.

Turning to this clone: Its antigen remains unidentified.

Sequenced by immunoSEQ multiplex PCR; TCRdb stores in-frame clones only, minus some. The sample holds 2 million to 3 million clones; over 85% are singletons and the top ten take about 0.38%. Trimming cost V 3 bases and J 4 bases; bases outside gene matches: 5. Germline CDR1 is SGHRS and CDR2 is YFSETQ. The CDR3 has 14 amino acids. Adult donors, all healthy and HIV-negative, had no recent acute infections or vaccinations. Adult Caucasians living in Nashville, Tennessee made up all of the donors. The receptor comes from a man between 18 and 29 years old in good health. Some clones in this sample may be carry-over from other donors' samples. V usage is TRBV5-1 and J usage is TRBJ1-1; 8 nucleotides line up with TRBD1. Sequencing input: naive CD4+ T cells from PBMCs. Subset specified: CD45RA+ positively selected. CDR3 sequence reads: CASSSRGRITEAFF. The CDR3 region has the DNA TGCGCCAGCAGCTCCAGGGGGCGGATCACTGAAGCTTTCTTT.